Sequencing of this T cell receptor (beta chain) was carried out in a study of T-cell reconstitution after alpha-beta-depleted transplantation in children. This clonotype was counted between two and nine times. CDR3 length equals 15 residues. Unmatched junction bases numbered 9, after V lost 4 bases and J lost 4 bases. Unique molecular identifiers were incorporated when the TCRbeta library was constructed. TCRdb reprocessed the PCR reads with MiXCR, giving one entry per CDR3 protein. This table holds 500,000 to 600,000 distinct CDR3 sequences, about 30% found once. The rearrangement links TRBV12-3 or TRBV12-4 to TRBJ1-2; 7 bases are a match to TRBD1. The clonotype comes from a human donor who donated a stem cell graft to a child with aplastic anemia. The source was PBMCs from the stem cell graft donor, collected from the stem cell graft. CDR3 coding DNA: TGTGCCAGCAGTTCCTCAGGGGGTCCATTCTATGGCTACACCTTC. Translating gives CASSSSGGPFYGYTF.